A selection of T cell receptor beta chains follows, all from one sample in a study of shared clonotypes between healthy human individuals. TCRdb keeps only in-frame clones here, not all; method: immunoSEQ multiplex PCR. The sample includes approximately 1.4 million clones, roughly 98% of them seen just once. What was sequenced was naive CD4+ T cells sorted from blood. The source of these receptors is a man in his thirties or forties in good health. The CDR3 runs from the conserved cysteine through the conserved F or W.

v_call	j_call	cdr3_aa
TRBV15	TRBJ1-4	CATSTGFREKLFF
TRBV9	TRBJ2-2	CASSVKTSGLTANTGELFF
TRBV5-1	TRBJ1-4	CASSSDTIKEKLFF
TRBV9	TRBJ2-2	CASSLNPILNTGELFF
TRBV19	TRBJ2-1	CASSIQWSTLYNEQFF
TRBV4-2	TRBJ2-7	CASSQELLSYEQYF
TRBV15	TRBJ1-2	CATSIMRTDYGYTF
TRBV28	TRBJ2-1	CASSLTTYNEQFF
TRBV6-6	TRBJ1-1	CASSTGPVTRRFEAFF
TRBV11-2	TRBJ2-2	CASSLEPNTGELFF
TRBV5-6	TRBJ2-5	CASSPRETQYF
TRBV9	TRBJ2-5	CASSATGTSGVTQETQYF
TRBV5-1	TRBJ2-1	CASSHPRRGQEGNSYNEQFF
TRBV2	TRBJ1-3	CASRQTGPGNTIYF
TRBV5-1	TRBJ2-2	CASSSSGTGELFF
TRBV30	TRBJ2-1	CAWSVGLAAYNEQFF
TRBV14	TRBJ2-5	CASSQDFLAGETQYF
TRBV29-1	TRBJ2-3	CSVGVGTDTQYF
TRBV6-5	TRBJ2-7	CATQSGGVPYEQYF
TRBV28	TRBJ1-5	CASSPGTVNQPQHF
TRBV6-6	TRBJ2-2	CASRLRLAAGPGELFF
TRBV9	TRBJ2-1	CASSVGTGVIGRSYNEQFF
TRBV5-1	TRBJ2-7	CASSLVSATHEQYF
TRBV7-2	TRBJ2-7	CASSLRRYEQYF
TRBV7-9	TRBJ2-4	CASSRVTSGREVGKNIQYF
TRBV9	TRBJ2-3	CASSPRGGDTDTQYF
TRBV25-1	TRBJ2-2	CASSVTGGRELFF
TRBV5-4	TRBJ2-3	CASWQREVSDTQYF